The next 7 T cell receptor beta chains were all read from a single sample in a study of blood T cell repertoires in COVID-19. Method: immunoSEQ multiplex PCR; TCRdb's copy keeps in-frame clones and lacks some. Among approximately 230,000 clones, around 88% were seen once, and the ten largest hold around 6.5%. Sequenced sample: peripheral blood. The origin of the receptors is a woman in her thirties with COVID-19, enrolled during active disease.

The gene calls are TRBV14 and TRBJ1-1; tentative D call: TRBD1 (6 bases). V was clipped by 1 base and J by 5 bases, with 17 bases between them. CDR3 size: 16 residues. Germline V CDR1 and CDR2: SGHDN, FVKESK. Here the CDR3 reads CASSQVGGRGKTEAFF. The CDR3 DNA reads TGTGCCAGCAGCCAAGTCGGTGGCAGGGGAAAAACTGAAGCTTTCTTT.

This clone has only one observation. The J gene is TRBJ2-1, the V gene TRBV3-1 (or the pseudogene TRBV3-2), with D possibly TRBD2 on 6 matching bases. The germline V and J ends were trimmed by 0 bases and 3 bases, with 15 bases remaining between them. This CDR3 spans 17 amino acids. CDR1 and CDR2 from the germline V gene are LGHDT and YNNKEL (reference sequence). The CDR3 nucleotides read TGTGCCAGCAGCCAAGAATTCTGGGGGGAGGTCTACAATGAGCAGTTCTTC. It codes for CASSQEFWGEVYNEQFF.

J is TRBJ2-2 and V is TRBV30; TRBD1 might be the D (5 bases). CDR1 is GTSNPN and CDR2 is SVGIG in the germline V gene (reference sequence). V lost 0 bases to trimming and J lost 1 base, with 18 bases between them. The CDR3 is 18 amino acids. The CDR3 DNA reads as TGTGCCTGGAGTGTACCGGTCAGGGAAATTGGGAACACCGGGGAGCTGTTTTTT. This translates into CAWSVPVREIGNTGELFF.

V usage is TRBV6-5 and J usage is TRBJ2-7; tentatively, D is TRBD1 (6 bases). The ends were cut back, 7 bases at V and 5 bases at J, with 9 bases in the middle. The germline CDR1 and CDR2 sequences are MNHEY and SVGAGI. The CDR3 sequence is 11 residues long. The CDR3 protein is CASKGVHEQYF. CDR3 nucleotide sequence: TGTGCCAGCAAGGGGGTCCACGAGCAGTACTTC.

The chain couples TRBV29-1 to TRBJ2-7; 9 nucleotides align to TRBD1. J gave up 4 bases and V 2 bases, and 9 bases lay outside the gene matches. CDR3 length: 15 residues. Germline assignment: CDR1 SQVTM and CDR2 ANQGSEA. For the CDR3, the DNA is TGCAGCGTTGAAAGGTCACAGGGGGCAGATTACGAGCAGTACTTC. Translated, it gives CSVERSQGADYEQYF.

The rearrangement joins TRBV19 to TRBJ1-5; D may be TRBD1 (6 bases). CDR3 length: 16 amino acids. Looked up from germline, CDR1 is LNHDA and CDR2 is SQIVND (reference sequence). Between the trimmed V and J ends, which lost 5 bases and 0 bases, there was a span of 14 bases. In nucleotides, the CDR3 is TGTGCCAGTAGTTCTGGACAGCCCTATAGCAATCAGCCCCAGCATTTT. Translating gives CASSSGQPYSNQPQHF.

This clone came up a few times. The chain has TRBV19 and TRBJ1-1; 8 bases are shared with TRBD1. V shed 3 bases, J shed 2 bases, and the junction held 14 bases outside the gene matches. The CDR3 is 18 amino acids. Germline CDR1 LNHDA, CDR2 SQIVND (reference sequence). The CDR3 DNA follows: TGTGCCAGTAGTATTAGGGCGACAGGGGCCGCCCTTAACACTGAAGCTTTCTTT. It yields the protein CASSIRATGAALNTEAFF. Drawing the rest from reference TRBV19 and TRBJ1-1, the complete variable domain is DGGITQSPKYLFRKEGQNVTLSCEQNLNHDAMYWYRQDPGQGLRLIYYSQIVNDFQKGDIAEGYSVSREKKESFPLTVTSAQKNPTAFYLCASSIRATGAALNTEAFFGQGTRLTVV.